Below are 17 T cell receptor beta chains sequenced from a single sample in a study of T cell clonotyping in hematopoietic cell transplantation. The method was immunoSEQ multiplex PCR; TCRdb's version includes in-frame clones alone and lacks a portion of them. The table has approximately 8,400 clones, roughly 62% seen once. The sample was peripheral blood mononuclear cells, taken 100 days after allogeneic stem cell transplant. These receptors originate from a male patient between 55 and 70 years old who had an allogeneic stem cell transplant from an unrelated donor, so the T cells may come from the graft donor. Some clones in this sample may be carry-over from other donors' samples.

This clone has a single count. The chain has TRBV9 and TRBJ1-1, with a possible D match to TRBD1 (5 bases). This CDR3 is built from 13 residues. Germline CDR1 SGDLS, CDR2 YYNGEE. V dropped 1 base and J dropped 6 bases, with 10 bases sitting between them. CDR3 in amino acids: CASSVLQGSEAFF. The CDR3 DNA sequence: TGTGCCAGCAGCGTACTCCAGGGCTCTGAAGCTTTCTTT. Together with reference TRBV9 and TRBJ1-1, the CDR3 gives the full variable domain: DSGVTQTPKHLITATGQRVTLRCSPRSGDLSVYWYQQSLDQGLQFLIQYYNGEERAKGNILERFSAQQFPDLHSELNLSSLELGDSALYFCASSVLQGSEAFFGQGTRLTVV.

The chain has TRBV6-6 and TRBJ2-7, with D possibly called TRBD1 or TRBD2 (5 bases each). Germline V gene lookup returns CDR1 MNHNY and CDR2 SVGAGI (reference sequence). The CDR3 spans 13 residues. Between the trimmed V and J ends, which lost 6 bases and 3 bases, there was a span of 12 bases. CDR3 nucleotides: TGTGCCAGCAGCCAGGGACGGCACTACGAGCAGTACTTC. It codes for CASSQGRHYEQYF.

CDR3 protein: CASSLVLPPDTQYF. The CDR3 region has the DNA TGCGCCAGCAGCTTGGTTTTGCCCCCAGATACGCAGTATTTT. The genes are TRBV5-1 and TRBJ2-3; no clear D. Germline loops: CDR1 SGHRS, CDR2 YFSETQ. Trimming took off 0 bases at V and 4 bases at J, with 9 bases between the two ends. This CDR3 contains 14 residues.

A few counts support this clone. The chain joins TRBV14 to TRBJ1-6; D uncertain. This CDR3 contains 15 residues. The ends were cut back, 4 bases at V and 9 bases at J, with 16 bases in the middle. Per germline, CDR1 SGHDN and CDR2 FVKESK. The CDR3 bases are TGTGCCAGCAGCCCTGCCCACCCCGGAAGTTCACCCCTCCACTTT. Translation: CASSPAHPGSSPLHF.

This rearrangement joins TRBV6-9 to TRBJ2-7; 7 bases are a match to TRBD1. This CDR3 has 14 amino acids. Germline CDR1 is MNHGY and CDR2 is SVAAGI. V was pared by 3 bases and J by 7 bases, with 9 bases of the junction left unmatched. CDR3 DNA: TGTGCCAGCAGTTACGGGCCAGGGACAGTTGAGCAGTACTTC. Translating gives CASSYGPGTVEQYF.

This clone was detected a few times. The chain couples TRBV9 to TRBJ1-2, with TRBD1 matching over 7 bases. CDR3 length: 12 residues. Germline CDR1 SGDLS, CDR2 YYNGEE. Trimming removed 2 bases from V and 7 bases from J; junction bases left unmatched: 2. Here the CDR3 DNA reads TGTGCCAGCAGCGTTGACAGGGCTGGCTACACCTTC. It is translated as CASSVDRAGYTF.

This clone was picked up a small number of times. This chain connects TRBV15 to TRBJ2-5; possible D gene TRBD2, 6 bases. V was pared by 4 bases and J by 2 bases, with 20 bases between. From germline, CDR1 is LNHNV and CDR2 YYDKDF (reference sequence). The CDR3 is made up of 17 amino acids. The CDR3 nucleotides read TGTGCCACCAGCACGACAAAGGACTACAGAACTCAAGAGACCCAGTACTTC. Residues: CATSTTKDYRTQETQYF.

The V call is TRBV6-1, the J call TRBJ2-7, with TRBD1 identical over 8 bases. Germline assignment: CDR1 MNHNS and CDR2 SASEGT. The CDR3 runs 14 residues. Trimming removed 6 bases from V and 5 bases from J; junction bases left unmatched: 9. The DNA for the CDR3 is TGTGCCAGCAGCTTAAGGCAGGGGGCACACGAGCAGTACTTC. It is translated as CASSLRQGAHEQYF.

The chain employs TRBV5-8 and TRBJ2-2; 13 bases map to TRBD2. V trimming: 0 bases; J trimming: 5 bases; junction bases outside the gene matches: 7. Germline V gene sequence: CDR1 SGHTS, CDR2 YDEGEE. This CDR3 spans 18 amino acids. CDR3 residues: CASSLVLAGGPRTGELFF. The CDR3 nucleotides read TGTGCCAGCAGCTTGGTACTAGCGGGAGGGCCCCGGACCGGGGAGCTGTTTTTT. The entire variable domain, with the rest obtained from reference TRBV5-8 and TRBJ2-2, is as follows: EAGVTQSPTHLIKTRGQQATLRCSPISGHTSVYWYQQALGLGLQFLLWYDEGEERNRGNFPPRFSGRQFPNYSSELNVNALELEDSALYLCASSLVLAGGPRTGELFFGEGSRLTVL.

By sample fraction, this clone is medium-sized. The rearrangement joins TRBV27 to TRBJ2-3; 9 bases line up with TRBD1. The germline V gene encodes CDR1 MNHEY and CDR2 SMNVEV (reference sequence). V lost 2 bases, J lost 4 bases, and 4 bases stayed unmatched. The CDR3 sequence is 15 residues long. CDR3 protein: CASSLDGQGSDTQYF. The CDR3 DNA is TGTGCCAGCAGTTTAGACGGACAGGGGTCAGATACGCAGTATTTT.

The CDR3 DNA follows: TGTGCCAGCAGCTTAGCGGCCCATAGGGATACGCAGTATTTT. Its translation: CASSLAAHRDTQYF. The chain uses TRBV7-6 and TRBJ2-3, with D hard to call. There are 14 residues in the CDR3. Germline V gives CDR1 SGHVS, CDR2 FNYEAQ. Deletions cut 0 bases from V and 6 bases from J, with 10 bases between.

The chain recombines TRBV5-1 with TRBJ2-2; D ambiguous. Trimming removed 2 bases at V and 5 bases at J, with 4 bases between. CDR3 length: 12 amino acids. CDR1 and CDR2 (germline): SGHRS, YFSETQ. The CDR3 DNA reads TGCGCCAGCAGCTTTTCGACCGGGGAGCTGTTTTTT. Translating it yields CASSFSTGELFF.

The chain uses TRBV29-1 and TRBJ2-6, with D hard to call. Germline CDR1 reads SQVTM; CDR2 reads ANQGSEA. This CDR3 has 15 amino acids. Trimming pared 3 bases from V and 0 bases from J, leaving 9 bases between. CDR3 protein: CSVDGSFSGANVLTF. In nucleotides, the CDR3 is TGCAGCGTTGACGGCAGTTTCTCTGGGGCCAACGTCCTGACTTTC.

Within the sample, this clone is medium-sized (0.01 to 0.1%). The V gene is TRBV15, the J gene TRBJ1-4; 8 nucleotides line up with TRBD1. Germline CDR1 reads LNHNV; CDR2 reads YYDKDF (reference sequence). The CDR3 is 16 residues long. Losses at the gene ends were 3 bases for V and 6 bases for J; bases not matched to a gene: 9. The CDR3 region is CATSSDTGGQDEKLFF. The CDR3 DNA reads TGTGCCACCAGCAGCGATACAGGGGGTCAGGATGAAAAACTGTTTTTT.

By share, this clone ranks as medium-sized. This chain links TRBV7-6 with TRBJ2-7; 10 nucleotides line up with TRBD2. The CDR3 length is 13 residues. Germline CDR1 SGHVS, CDR2 FNYEAQ. Unmatched junction bases numbered 4, after V lost 8 bases and J lost 3 bases. CDR3 sequence reads: CASLAGDSYEQYF. Here the CDR3 DNA reads TGTGCCAGCCTAGCGGGAGACAGCTACGAGCAGTACTTC.

This clone came up a few times. The rearrangement joins TRBV6-5 to TRBJ2-7; no reliable D call. This CDR3 has 16 amino acids. The germline V gene encodes CDR1 MNHEY and CDR2 SVGAGI. Deletions cut 2 bases from V and 2 bases from J, with 16 bases between. The CDR3 bases are TGTGCCAGCAGTTACAACTACGGTAACAGCCCCTACGAGCAGTACTTC. Its translation is CASSYNYGNSPYEQYF.

V gene TRBV28 combines with J gene TRBJ1-2; the match to TRBD1 covers 11 bases. Germline CDR1 and CDR2: MDHEN and SYDVKM. The CDR3 length is 13 residues. With V trimmed by 10 bases and J by 8 bases, 9 bases remained unmatched. CDR3 sequence: CAIGDRGLRGYTF. For the CDR3, the DNA is TGTGCCATAGGGGACAGGGGGTTGAGGGGCTACACCTTC.